A single sample is the source of the 12 T cell receptor beta chains below, sequenced in a study of OX40 agonist ivuxolimab in advanced cancers. Libraries were made using the immunoSEQ multiplex PCR assay. The table comes from immuneACCESS by way of TCRdb, which keeps in-frame sequences with V and J called. Part of the clones is missing from these tables; in studies checked, under half for an unresolved V gene and the rest for unknown reasons. The sample contains approximately 67,000 clones, around nine tenths of them found a single time. The ten largest clones take up 5.9% of the sample. The specimen was CD4+ or CD8+ T cells sorted from blood, collected in a trial of the OX40 agonist ivuxolimab. These receptors were collected from an adult with an advanced solid tumor such as melanoma, head and neck, liver or kidney cancer.

This chain links TRBV7-6 with TRBJ1-2; tentatively, D is TRBD1 (6 bases). The CDR3 sequence is 14 residues long. V dropped 1 base and J dropped 4 bases, with 10 bases sitting between them. CDR1 SGHVS and CDR2 FNYEAQ come from the germline V gene. Written as DNA, the CDR3 is TGTGCCAGCAGCTTAGAAACAGGGAGCTATGGCTACACCTTC. Translated, it gives CASSLETGSYGYTF.

The rearrangement joins TRBV7-9 to TRBJ2-2; 7 bases align to TRBD1. V lost 5 bases and J lost 1; bases outside the gene matches: 7. CDR3 length: 16 residues. Germline V gene data show CDR1 as SEHNR and CDR2 as FQNEAQ (reference sequence). CDR3 bases: TGTGCCAGCAGCCCCTCCGGGACAGTGAACACCGGGGAGCTGTTTTTT. It codes for CASSPSGTVNTGELFF.

J is TRBJ2-7 and V is TRBV4-1, with 7 bases lining up with TRBD1. The V gene's germline CDR1 is MGHRA and CDR2 YSYEKL. With V trimmed by 4 bases and J by 0 bases, 9 bases remained unmatched. The CDR3 is 16 amino acids. The CDR3 spells CASSLIQGTDSYEQYF. The CDR3 DNA reads TGCGCCAGCAGCCTCATACAGGGGACGGACTCCTACGAGCAGTACTTC.

V and J are TRBV4-1 and TRBJ2-1; no clear D. Germline V gene lookup returns CDR1 MGHRA and CDR2 YSYEKL. Trimming left V 4 bases short and J 4 bases short, with 8 bases between. The CDR3 contains 13 residues. The CDR3 nucleotides are TGCGCCAGCAGCCCGCGACTGTACAATGAGCAGTTCTTC. This gives the protein CASSPRLYNEQFF.

This clone was counted a few times. The chain carries TRBV27 and TRBJ1-5; D is ambiguous. V was shortened by 2 bases and J by 3 bases, with 5 bases between the two germline ends. There are 13 residues in the CDR3. The germline V gene encodes CDR1 MNHEY and CDR2 SMNVEV (reference sequence). CDR3 nucleotide sequence: TGTGCCAGCAGTTTAGGGGTCAATCAGCCCCAGCATTTT. This sequence encodes CASSLGVNQPQHF.

This chain links TRBV5-6 with TRBJ2-1; D gene ambiguous. V lost 4 bases, J lost 8 bases, and 10 bases lay in between. Germline assignment: CDR1 SGHDT and CDR2 YYEEEE. The CDR3 length is 12 residues. The CDR3, as DNA: TGTGCCAGCAGCCTAGGGCATGATGAGCAGTTCTTC. Translation: CASSLGHDEQFF.

The rearrangement joins TRBV6-5 to TRBJ2-1; 9 bases are shared with TRBD1. Germline V gene lookup returns CDR1 MNHEY and CDR2 SVGAGI. The CDR3 length is 15 residues. V shed 2 bases, J shed 4 bases, and the junction held 3 bases outside the gene matches. This CDR3 reads CASSYGTGRYNEQFF. For the CDR3, the DNA is TGTGCCAGCAGTTACGGGACAGGGCGGTACAATGAGCAGTTCTTC.

The rearrangement links TRBV5-4 to TRBJ1-3; D perhaps matches TRBD1 (5 bases). This CDR3 has 13 amino acids. The germline V gene has CDR1 SGHNT and CDR2 YYREEE (reference sequence). Trimming cost V 3 bases and J 4 bases, with 8 bases left between them. CDR3 nucleotide sequence: TGTGCCAGCAGCTATCAGGGAGGAAACACCATATATTTT. Its translation: CASSYQGGNTIYF.

The rearrangement joins TRBV4-2 to TRBJ1-2; D not certain. Germline CDR1 reads LGHNA; CDR2 reads YNFKEQ. Trimming left V 1 base short and J 6 bases short, with 15 bases between. This CDR3 has 15 residues. DNA for the CDR3: TGTGCCAGCAGCCAAGTGAGGGTATCAGGAGATGGCTACACCTTC. It specifies CASSQVRVSGDGYTF.

This rearrangement joins TRBV15 to TRBJ2-6, with unresolved D. V shed 2 bases and J shed 9 bases, with 5 bases lying between them. CDR3 length: 12 amino acids. Germline V gene sequence: CDR1 LNHNV, CDR2 YYDKDF (reference sequence). CDR3 loop: CATSRPDNVLTF. The CDR3 nucleotides read TGTGCCACCAGCAGACCCGACAACGTCCTGACTTTC. Using reference TRBV15 and TRBJ2-6 for the parts outside the CDR3, the full variable domain is DAMVIQNPRYQVTQFGKPVTLSCSQTLNHNVMYWYQQKSSQAPKLLFHYYDKDFNNEADTPDNFQSRRPNTSFCFLDIRSPGLGDTAMYLCATSRPDNVLTFGAGSRLTVL.

This chain connects TRBV7-9 to TRBJ2-7; no clear D. The CDR3 is 13 residues long. V lost 4 bases to trimming and J lost 0 bases, with 7 bases between them. The V gene's germline CDR1 is SEHNR and CDR2 FQNEAQ (reference sequence). CDR3 nucleotides: TGTGCCAGCAGCTCCGGAACCTCCTACGAGCAGTACTTC. Residues: CASSSGTSYEQYF.

The V call is TRBV2, the J call TRBJ1-4, with D perhaps matching TRBD1 (6 bases). Germline loops: CDR1 SNHLY, CDR2 FYNNEI. Deletions cut 0 bases from V and 8 bases from J, with 16 bases between. The CDR3 has 16 amino acids. CDR3 sequence: CASSEALGGIREKLFF. The CDR3 nucleotides are TGTGCCAGCAGTGAAGCGCTGGGGGGCATCCGGGAAAAACTGTTTTTT.